This is a list of T cell receptor beta chains from one sample in a study of blood T cell repertoires in COVID-19. Method: immunoSEQ multiplex PCR; TCRdb's copy keeps in-frame clones and lacks some. The sample lists about 60,000 clones; about 91% were seen once. Sequencing was performed on peripheral blood. The receptor source for this set is a man between 60 and 75 years old with acute or convalescent COVID-19. Both conserved end residues are trimmed from each CDR3.

j_call	v_call	cdr3_aa
TRBJ1-4	TRBV4-3	ASSQDGGGNEKLF
TRBJ2-7	TRBV2	ASRSAGPYEQY
TRBJ2-7	TRBV18	ASAPEGVPLYEQY
TRBJ2-2	TRBV2	ASRGAAGANTGELF
TRBJ2-1	TRBV24-1	ATSDLGAGTYNEQF
TRBJ1-3	TRBV28	ASSQTGTGNTIY
TRBJ2-7	TRBV6-5	ASSPLDEQY
TRBJ2-7	TRBV30	AWLRERASYEQY
TRBJ1-4	TRBV19	ASSMDQGGEKLF
TRBJ1-5	TRBV6-2/TRBV6-3	ASSSGGASQPQH
TRBJ2-3	TRBV29-1	SVGGRLSTDTQY
TRBJ1-1	TRBV7-9	ASSLERGAHRAGTEAF
TRBJ2-2	TRBV19	ASSISGTANTGELF
TRBJ2-7	TRBV4-2	ASSQDRLAGDYEQY
TRBJ2-1	TRBV27	ASSFSTSGSYNEQF
TRBJ2-5	TRBV24-1	ATSDLLQGGETQY
TRBJ2-2	TRBV18	ASSPSAGGSAGELF
TRBJ1-2	TRBV5-1	ASSLDVTGAKYGYT
TRBJ2-3	TRBV9	ASSARNLDTQY
TRBJ1-2	TRBV11-2	ASSLDPGQNYT
TRBJ2-2	TRBV7-9	ASSRLGTPNTGELF
TRBJ1-5	TRBV19	ASSIQGFNQPQH
TRBJ1-2	TRBV19	ASGSGYGYT
TRBJ2-7	TRBV7-9	ASSLGGVIYEQY
TRBJ1-3	TRBV29-1	SVADVVGLTGVSDGTIY
TRBJ1-6	TRBV6-1	ASSATGGSLNNSPLH
TRBJ2-3	TRBV28	ASRTSTDTQY
TRBJ2-3	TRBV11-2	ASSLNSGGPDTQY
TRBJ1-4	TRBV24-1	ATSRGIGEKLF
TRBJ1-4	TRBV15	ATSRGQGNEKLF
TRBJ2-3	TRBV28	ASSSGGLGTDTQY